These T cell receptor beta chains were read from a single sample in a study of sequential checkpoint blockade in melanoma. The data were produced by immunoSEQ multiplex PCR, yet TCRdb's version contains in-frame clones alone and is incomplete. The repertoire consists of several thousand clones, with more than 55% occurring once and the leading ten covering 15% to 20%. Sequencing was performed on CD8+ T cells sorted from blood (inferred from file names), taken from a patient given nivolumab and ipilimumab in sequence. These receptor sequences come from a human donor with melanoma. The CDR3 runs from the conserved cysteine through the conserved F or W.

v_gene | CDR3aa
TRBV5-5 | CASSLAGNPYEQYF
TRBV30 | CAWAGTGGGEQYF
TRBV5-1 | CASREGGHGYTF
TRBV29-1 | CSARQGRTEAFF
TRBV27 | CASSTRGHSEPQHF
TRBV7-9 | CASTSGGNSPLHF
TRBV4-1 | CASSQPPQGASEKLFF
TRBV4-3 | CASSQDSSTGYGYTF
TRBV25-1 | CASSEGLAGAYEQYF
TRBV6-5 | CASSMDRGEKLFF
TRBV2 | CAKQGSSILTEAFF
TRBV27 | CAVGIGGNSPLHF
TRBV7-3 | CASSLTGPGDNEQFF
TRBV2 | CASSESTGSGNTIYF
TRBV7-6 | CASSLSGGYEQYF
TRBV9 | CASSPHEGATEAFF
TRBV11-3 | CASSLRTVRDPYNSPLHF
TRBV27 | CASSLAATYEQYF
TRBV28 | CASRDRDRAPYEQYF
TRBV19 | CASTSGTGGREQYF
TRBV4-2 | CASSPEEGSGGGEQYF
TRBV30 | CAWSETLYEQYF
TRBV5-4 | CASSLEAGAWGYTF
TRBV7-9 | CASSSKIRDRGLTDTQYF
TRBV19 | CASSPGTGGYTEAFF
TRBV28 | CASSFPGVPYEQYF
TRBV15 | CATRPGQGDYYNSPLHF
TRBV29-1 | CSVGVAAAYEQYF
TRBV5-4 | CASSYARGLLDGYTF
TRBV4-1 | CASRLSPQTMNTEAFF
TRBV4-1 | CASSQVARGSGQPQHF
TRBV4-1 | CASSQGPTGVQPQHF
TRBV5-1 | CASSLATGGDEQYF
TRBV5-6 | CASSPQGYEQFF
TRBV2 | CASSERPGGASSTEAFF
TRBV4-1 | CASSQNTGADYGYTF
TRBV5-6 | CASSLLAGGQNEQFF
TRBV6-5 | CASSYGGHGPGNTIYF
TRBV4-1 | CASSQYSGGTREQFF
TRBV6-6 | CASGGQGPYEQYF
TRBV4-1 | CASSPPDSSHEQYF
TRBV6-5 | CASSYSGHNTPYEQYF
TRBV7-6 | CASSLGTEIFSYEQYF
TRBV4-1 | CASSQDWRATYGYTF
TRBV4-3 | CASSQGAGYEQYF
TRBV29-1 | CSVEAVAYYGYTF
TRBV6-5 | CASSYERGGVDTQYF
TRBV28 | CASSDREQYF
TRBV19 | CASSFSTGAHTGELFF
TRBV7-9 | CASSVGTGKNQPQHF
TRBV4-2 | CASSQDSGAAYNEQFF
TRBV7-3 | CASRGGQGSYEQYF
TRBV6-1 | CASSENPGGTFNEKLFF
TRBV5-1 | CASSPRGREQYF
TRBV6-1 | CGAGSRSYEQYF
TRBV29-1 | CSFLGDTYEQYF
TRBV6-6 | CASTQIGGNYGYTF